This T cell receptor beta chain stems from a study of PD-1 blockade in mismatch repair-deficient tumors. TCRdb's copy holds only in-frame clones and misses some; the assay was immunoSEQ multiplex PCR. The sample shows tens of thousands of clones, 70% to 80% of them seen only once. J was trimmed by 2 bases and V by 5 bases; bases with no gene match: 9. Germline CDR1 reads MNHEY; CDR2 reads SVGAGI. This CDR3 is 15 amino acids long. This chain uses TRBV6-5 with TRBJ2-7, with 7 bases matching TRBD2. This receptor was identified in an adult with mismatch repair-deficient cancer. Specimen: peripheral blood, collected 2 weeks after starting pembrolizumab. CDR3 bases: TGTGCCAGCAGTACCCGACTAGCACGGACCTACGAGCAGTACTTC. Translation gives CASSTRLARTYEQYF.